Listed below are T cell receptor beta chains from one sample, sequenced in a study of CD8+CD57+ T cells in acquired aplastic anemia. One entry per CDR3 protein results from TCRdb running MiXCR on the reads. The table shows roughly 300,000 distinct CDR3 sequences, with around 60% occurring only once. Sequences were obtained from sorted CD4+, CD8+, or CD8+CD57+ T cells (not recorded which) from PBMCs. The receptors stem from a human donor with severe aplastic anemia or a healthy control (not recorded which). CDR3s leave out the opening cysteine and the closing phenylalanine or tryptophan. The order of the fields is J gene, V gene, CDR3 length, CDR3 protein.

>TRBJ1-5|TRBV24-1|13
ATSDSRTGVETQH
>TRBJ1-5|TRBV24-1|12
ATSDLPSNQPQH
>TRBJ1-2|TRBV9|10
ANPTGGYGYT
>TRBJ2-3|TRBV2|10
ASSERDPAQY
>TRBJ2-3|TRBV7-2|10
ASSLDIYDQY
>TRBJ2-2|TRBV7-3|13
ASSRGGRGTGELF
>TRBJ1-1|TRBV5-4|12
ASSVFSINTEAL
>TRBJ2-2|TRBV5-1|15
ASSSNGAGLNTGELF
>TRBJ1-1|TRBV10-2|12
ASSGTGGHTEAF
>TRBJ2-3|TRBV7-3|13
ASRGTGGDTDTQY
>TRBJ2-2|TRBV7-7|13
ASSLVAGETGELF
>TRBJ2-5|TRBV6-5|9
ASVGWGTQY
>TRBJ1-4|TRBV10-3|12
AISRNGFNEKLF
>TRBJ2-1|TRBV2|11
AGRQGPANEQF
>TRBJ2-2|TRBV19|12
ASMFQGATGELF
>TRBJ1-1|TRBV20-1|8
SASGREAF
>-|TRBV7-9|11
ASSSGTSSEAF
>TRBJ1-1|TRBV14|10
ASNQGWTGVF
>TRBJ2-3|TRBV7-2|14
ASSLRVAGRTDTQY
>TRBJ2-5|TRBV7-9|13
ASSNSEDRPETQY
>TRBJ1-1|TRBV20-1|11
SARGRRGAEAF
>TRBJ2-6|TRBV20-1|11
SAPDDGANVLT
>TRBJ1-1|TRBV6-6|12
ASTPSWANTEAF
>TRBJ2-1|TRBV20-1|12
SASPGSGPDEQF
>TRBJ2-2|TRBV10-1|12
ASSPGSNTGELF
>TRBJ1-6|TRBV5-1|12
ASRPGTTNSPLH
>TRBJ2-3|TRBV25-1|11
ASSESRGHTQY
>TRBJ1-5|TRBV15|13
ATSAWGGRDQPQH
>TRBJ1-5|TRBV12-3/TRBV12-4|14
ASSLGGGAGGQPQH
>TRBJ1-1|TRBV29-1|10
SVDGHNTEAF
>TRBJ2-7|TRBV24-1|14
ATSERGQGIYYEQY
>TRBJ2-3|TRBV7-8|13
ASSLVGTSVDTQY
>TRBJ2-5|TRBV12-3/TRBV12-4|14
ASSLAHRGLPKAQY
>TRBJ2-5|TRBV15|13
ATSRVKGRQETQY
>TRBJ1-2|TRBV2|12
ASSEVAAFHGYT
>TRBJ1-1|TRBV6-5|11
ASSKRITGEAF
>TRBJ1-1|TRBV7-2|12
AGSLTGTGGGAF
>TRBJ1-2|TRBV19|15
ASSIDIGRRINYGYT
>TRBJ1-2|TRBV2|12
ASSEVGPFGGYT
>TRBJ2-5|TRBV7-2|11
ASSSGLAETQY
>TRBJ1-1|TRBV15|12
ATSRTGSNTEAF
>TRBJ2-5|TRBV20-1|10
SARGQGETQY
>TRBJ1-1|TRBV30|11
AWNKGRDTEAF
>TRBJ1-4|TRBV24-1|12
ATSGGRRSEKLF
>TRBJ2-6|TRBV24-1|12
ATSDRTGGNVLT
>TRBJ1-3|TRBV9|10
ASSVVQDTIY
>TRBJ1-6|TRBV2|14
ASSGRQGAYNSPLH
>TRBJ2-2|TRBV9|13
ASSESISNTGELF
>TRBJ2-2|TRBV19|11
ASSIRHRDELF
>TRBJ1-5|TRBV12-3/TRBV12-4|12
ASSPGGPLSAQH
>TRBJ1-2|TRBV20-1|11
SASKDKYYGYT
>TRBJ1-2|TRBV6-1|10
ASSEDDYGYT
>TRBJ2-7|TRBV12-3/TRBV12-4|14
ASSDQQGARGHEQY
>TRBJ1-5|TRBV7-8|13
ASGLDRALLQPQH
>TRBJ2-4|TRBV2|13
ASTGSGKAKNIQY